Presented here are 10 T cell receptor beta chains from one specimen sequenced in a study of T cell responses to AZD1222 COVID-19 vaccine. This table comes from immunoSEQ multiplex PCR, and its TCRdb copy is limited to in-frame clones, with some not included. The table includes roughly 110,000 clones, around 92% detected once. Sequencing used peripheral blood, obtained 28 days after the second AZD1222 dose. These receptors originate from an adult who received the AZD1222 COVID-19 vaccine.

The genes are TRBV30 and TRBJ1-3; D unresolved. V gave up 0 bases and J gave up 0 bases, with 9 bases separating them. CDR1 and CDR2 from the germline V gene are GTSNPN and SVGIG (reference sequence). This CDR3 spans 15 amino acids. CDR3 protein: CAWSVQAISGNTIYF. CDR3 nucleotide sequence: TGTGCCTGGAGTGTACAAGCGATCTCTGGAAACACCATATATTTT.

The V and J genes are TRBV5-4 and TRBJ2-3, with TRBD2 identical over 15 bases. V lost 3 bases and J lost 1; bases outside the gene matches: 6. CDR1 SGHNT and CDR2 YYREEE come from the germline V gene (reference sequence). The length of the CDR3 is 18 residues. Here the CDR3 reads CASSYPGLAGGRTDTQYF. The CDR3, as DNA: TGTGCCAGCAGCTACCCCGGACTAGCGGGAGGGCGCACAGATACGCAGTATTTT.

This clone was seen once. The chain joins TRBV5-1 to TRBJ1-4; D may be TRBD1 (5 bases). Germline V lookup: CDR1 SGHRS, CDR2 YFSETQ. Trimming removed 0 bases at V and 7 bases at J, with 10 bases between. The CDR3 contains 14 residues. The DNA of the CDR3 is TGCGCCAGCAGCTTGGATGCAGGGTCTGAAAAACTGTTTTTT. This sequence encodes CASSLDAGSEKLFF.

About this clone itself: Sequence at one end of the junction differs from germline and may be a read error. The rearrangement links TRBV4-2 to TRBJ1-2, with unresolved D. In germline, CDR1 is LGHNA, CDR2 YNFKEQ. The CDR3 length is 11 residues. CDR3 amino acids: CASSPGREKLF. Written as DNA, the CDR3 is TGTGCCAGCAGCCCTGGACGGGAAAAACTTTTC.

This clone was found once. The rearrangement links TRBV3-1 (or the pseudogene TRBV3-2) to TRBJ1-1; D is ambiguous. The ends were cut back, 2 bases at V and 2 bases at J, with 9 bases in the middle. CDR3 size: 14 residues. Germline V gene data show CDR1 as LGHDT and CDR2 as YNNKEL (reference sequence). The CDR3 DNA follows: TGTGCCAGCAGCCAAAATGGAGGCAACACTGAAGCTTTCTTT. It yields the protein CASSQNGGNTEAFF.

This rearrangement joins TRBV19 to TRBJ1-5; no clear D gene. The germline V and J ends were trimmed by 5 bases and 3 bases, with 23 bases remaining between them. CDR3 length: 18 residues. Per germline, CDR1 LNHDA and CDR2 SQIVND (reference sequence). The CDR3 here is CASSPDVIGMTFNQPQHF. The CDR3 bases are TGTGCCAGTAGTCCCGATGTAATCGGGATGACCTTCAATCAGCCCCAGCATTTT.

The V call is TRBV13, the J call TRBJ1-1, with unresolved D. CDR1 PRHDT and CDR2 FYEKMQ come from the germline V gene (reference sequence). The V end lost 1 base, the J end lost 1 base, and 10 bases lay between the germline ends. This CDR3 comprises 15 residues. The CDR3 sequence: CASSLDGRQNTEAFF. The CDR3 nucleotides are TGTGCCAGCAGCTTAGACGGCAGACAGAACACTGAAGCTTTCTTT.

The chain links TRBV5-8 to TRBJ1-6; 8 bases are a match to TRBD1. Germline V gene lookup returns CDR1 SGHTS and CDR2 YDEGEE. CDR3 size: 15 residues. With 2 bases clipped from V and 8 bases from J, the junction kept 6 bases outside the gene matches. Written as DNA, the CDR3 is TGTGCCAGCAGCTTAGGACAGGGTATTGATTCACCCCTCCACTTT. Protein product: CASSLGQGIDSPLHF.

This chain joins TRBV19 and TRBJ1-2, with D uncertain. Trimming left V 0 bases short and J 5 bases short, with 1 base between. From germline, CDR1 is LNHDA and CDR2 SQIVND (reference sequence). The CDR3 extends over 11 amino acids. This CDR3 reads CASSIDYGYTF. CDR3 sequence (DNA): TGTGCCAGTAGTATAGATTATGGCTACACCTTC. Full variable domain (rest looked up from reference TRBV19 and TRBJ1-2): DGGITQSPKYLFRKEGQNVTLSCEQNLNHDAMYWYRQDPGQGLRLIYYSQIVNDFQKGDIAEGYSVSREKKESFPLTVTSAQKNPTAFYLCASSIDYGYTFGSGTRLTVV.

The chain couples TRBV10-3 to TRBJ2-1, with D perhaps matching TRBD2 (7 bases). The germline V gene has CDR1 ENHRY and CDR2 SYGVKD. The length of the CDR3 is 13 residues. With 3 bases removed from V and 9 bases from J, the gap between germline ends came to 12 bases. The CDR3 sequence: CAISEGGGFEQFF. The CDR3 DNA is TGTGCCATCAGTGAAGGGGGGGGATTTGAGCAGTTCTTC.